This passage covers 6 T cell receptor beta chains from one sample sequenced in a study of regulatory T cells in long-lasting Graves disease. To make TCR beta libraries, researchers used iRepertoire HTBI primers and Arm-PCR of CDR3 regions. MiXCR, run by TCRdb on the multiplex PCR reads, gives a single entry per CDR3 protein. Of around 430,000 distinct CDR3 sequences in the sample, approximately 23% are singletons; the top ten hold over 10%. Specified time point: persistent/refractory GD, antithyroid drugs over 5 years with positive TRAb. TCR sequences were obtained from RNA taken from PBMCs. The material sequenced was peripheral blood mononuclear cells (PBMCs), taken when the disease was refractory, from a patient treated with antithyroid drugs. The receptor source for this set is a female donor with Graves disease.

V usage is TRBV7-8 and J usage is TRBJ2-2; D is perhaps TRBD1 (5 bases). Looked up from germline, CDR1 is SGHVS and CDR2 is FQNEAQ. The CDR3 contains 18 residues. Trimming cost V 5 bases and J 5 bases, with 24 bases left between them. The CDR3 sequence is CASSSFPRPAGRTGELFF. In DNA, the CDR3 is TGTGCCAGCAGCAGCTTCCCTCGACCCGCAGGGCGAACCGGGGAGCTGTTTTTT.

In its sample, this clonotype was seen a few times. The chain couples TRBV20-1 to TRBJ2-7; 8 nucleotides align to TRBD1. The CDR3 is 17 residues long. The V and J ends lost 0 bases and 3 bases, in that order; junction bases with no gene match: 13. In germline, CDR1 is DFQATT, CDR2 SNEGSKA (reference sequence). CDR3 sequence reads: CSARDPTLRTGIYEQYF. In nucleotides, the CDR3 is TGCAGTGCTAGAGACCCAACACTCCGGACAGGGATCTACGAGCAGTACTTC.

The chain has TRBV11-3 and TRBJ2-5, with 7 nucleotides matching TRBD1. The DNA matches TRBJ2-7 better at its end, which makes the J call doubtful. The CDR3 is 14 residues long. Germline CDR1 reads SGHNT; CDR2 reads YENEEA. In DNA form, the CDR3 reads TGTGCCAGCAGCTCGGCTTATACAGGGGCCGAGCAGTACTTC. It encodes CASSSAYTGAEQYF.

This clonotype was counted only a few times. The chain joins TRBV24-1 to TRBJ2-2; tentative D call: TRBD2 (6 bases). The CDR3 length is 17 residues. Trimming took 0 bases from V and 4 from J, leaving 14 bases between them. Germline-derived CDR1 and CDR2 are KGHDR and SFDVKD. The CDR3 region is CATSDLYLRGGTGELFF. CDR3 DNA: TGTGCCACCAGTGATTTGTACCTTAGGGGAGGCACCGGGGAGCTGTTTTTT.

This clonotype was counted ten times or more. J is TRBJ1-6 and V is TRBV7-3; D is ambiguous. The CDR3 covers 14 residues. V lost 1 base and J 6 bases, leaving 7 bases between the germline ends. Germline CDR1 SGHTA, CDR2 FQGTGA. The DNA for the CDR3 is TGTGCCAGCAGCTTAATAGGACTTAATTCACCCCTCCACTTT. It specifies CASSLIGLNSPLHF.

V and J are TRBV2 and TRBJ2-5; D is perhaps TRBD2 (6 bases). This CDR3 spans 13 amino acids. In germline, CDR1 is SNHLY, CDR2 FYNNEI. V lost 11 bases and J lost 4, with 17 bases in between. The CDR3 bases are TGTGCCGCGACCGGGAGCGAGGGAGAGACCCAGTACTTC. It yields the protein CAATGSEGETQYF.